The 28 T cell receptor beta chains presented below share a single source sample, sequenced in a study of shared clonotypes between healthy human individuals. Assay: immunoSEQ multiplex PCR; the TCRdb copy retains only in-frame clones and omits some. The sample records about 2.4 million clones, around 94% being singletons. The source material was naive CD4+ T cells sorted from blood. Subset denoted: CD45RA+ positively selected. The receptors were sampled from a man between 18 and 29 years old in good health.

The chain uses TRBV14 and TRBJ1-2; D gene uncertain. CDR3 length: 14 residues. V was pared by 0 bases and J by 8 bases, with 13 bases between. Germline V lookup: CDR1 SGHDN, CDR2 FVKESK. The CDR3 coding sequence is TGTGCCAGCAGCCAAGACGCCGGATTTAGAGGCTACACCTTC. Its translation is CASSQDAGFRGYTF.

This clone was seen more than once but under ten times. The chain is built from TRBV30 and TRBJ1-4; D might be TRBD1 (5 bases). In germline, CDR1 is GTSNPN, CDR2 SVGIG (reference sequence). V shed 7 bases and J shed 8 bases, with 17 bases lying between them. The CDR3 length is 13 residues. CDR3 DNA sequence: TGTGCCTTAGCGGGGGGAGAAAAAGAAAAACTGTTTTTT. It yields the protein CALAGGEKEKLFF.

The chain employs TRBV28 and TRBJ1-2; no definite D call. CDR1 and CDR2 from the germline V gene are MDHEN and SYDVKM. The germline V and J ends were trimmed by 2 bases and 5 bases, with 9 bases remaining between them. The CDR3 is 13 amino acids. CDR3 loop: CASSLKALYGYTF. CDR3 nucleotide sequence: TGTGCCAGCAGTTTAAAGGCACTTTATGGCTACACCTTC.

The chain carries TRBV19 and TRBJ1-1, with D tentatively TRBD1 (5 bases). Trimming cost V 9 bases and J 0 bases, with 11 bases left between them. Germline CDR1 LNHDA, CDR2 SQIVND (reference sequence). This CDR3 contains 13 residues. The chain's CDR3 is CASRQIMNTEAFF. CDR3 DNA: TGTGCCAGCAGACAGATCATGAACACTGAAGCTTTCTTT.

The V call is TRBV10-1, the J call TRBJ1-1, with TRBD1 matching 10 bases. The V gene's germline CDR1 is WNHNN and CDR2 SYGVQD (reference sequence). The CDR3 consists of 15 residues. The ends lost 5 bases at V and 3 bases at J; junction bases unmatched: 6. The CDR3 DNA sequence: TGCGCCAGCAGTAGACAGGGGGCACAGGACACTGAAGCTTTCTTT. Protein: CASSRQGAQDTEAFF.

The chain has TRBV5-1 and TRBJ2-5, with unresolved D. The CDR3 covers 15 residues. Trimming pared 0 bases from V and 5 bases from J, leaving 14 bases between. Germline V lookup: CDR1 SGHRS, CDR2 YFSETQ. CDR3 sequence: CASSLALTPRETQYF. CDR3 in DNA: TGCGCCAGCAGCTTGGCTCTAACCCCACGGGAGACCCAGTACTTC. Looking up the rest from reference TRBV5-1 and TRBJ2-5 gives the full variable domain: KAGVTQTPRYLIKTRGQQVTLSCSPISGHRSVSWYQQTPGQGLQFLFEYFSETQRNKGNFPGRFSGRQFSNSRSEMNVSTLELGDSALYLCASSLALTPRETQYFGPGTRLLVL.

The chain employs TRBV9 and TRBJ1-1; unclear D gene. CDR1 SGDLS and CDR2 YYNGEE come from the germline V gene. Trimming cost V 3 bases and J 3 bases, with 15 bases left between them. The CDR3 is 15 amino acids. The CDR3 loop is CASSDGGWPDTEAFF. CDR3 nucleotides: TGTGCCAGCAGCGACGGAGGGTGGCCAGACACTGAAGCTTTCTTT.

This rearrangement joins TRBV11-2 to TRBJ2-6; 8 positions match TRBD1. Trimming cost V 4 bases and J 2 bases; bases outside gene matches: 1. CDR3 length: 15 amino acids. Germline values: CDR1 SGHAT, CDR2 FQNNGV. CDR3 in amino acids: CASSSQGAGANVLTF. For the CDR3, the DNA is TGTGCCAGCAGCTCACAGGGGGCTGGGGCCAACGTCCTGACTTTC.

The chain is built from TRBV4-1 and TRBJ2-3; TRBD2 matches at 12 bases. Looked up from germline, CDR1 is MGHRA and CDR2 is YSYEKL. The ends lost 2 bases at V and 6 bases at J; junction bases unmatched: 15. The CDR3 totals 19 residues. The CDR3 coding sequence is TGCGCCAGCAGCCAACCTTATTTGACTAGCGGGGGCCCCCGGGATACGCAGTATTTT. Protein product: CASSQPYLTSGGPRDTQYF.

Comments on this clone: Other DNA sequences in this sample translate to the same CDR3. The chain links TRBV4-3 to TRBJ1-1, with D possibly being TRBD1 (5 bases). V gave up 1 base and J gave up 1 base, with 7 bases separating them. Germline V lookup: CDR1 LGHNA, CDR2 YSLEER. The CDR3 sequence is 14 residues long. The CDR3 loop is CASSQGQGNTEAFF. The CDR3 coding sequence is TGCGCCAGCAGCCAAGGGCAGGGGAACACTGAAGCTTTCTTT.

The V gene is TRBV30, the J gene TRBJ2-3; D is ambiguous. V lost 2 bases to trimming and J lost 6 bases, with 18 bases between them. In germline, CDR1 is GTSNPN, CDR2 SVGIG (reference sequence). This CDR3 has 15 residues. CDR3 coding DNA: TGTGCCTGGAGTATAGGCCCCCGGTCGGGTGATACGCAGTATTTT. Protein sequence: CAWSIGPRSGDTQYF.

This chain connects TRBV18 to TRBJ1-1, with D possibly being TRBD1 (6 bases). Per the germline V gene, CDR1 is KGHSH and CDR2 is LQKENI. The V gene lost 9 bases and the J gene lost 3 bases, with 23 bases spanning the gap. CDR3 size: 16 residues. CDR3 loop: CASLQTGSRSDTEAFF. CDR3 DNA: TGTGCCAGTCTTCAGACAGGCTCCAGAAGTGACACTGAAGCTTTCTTT.

The chain's CDR3 is CASSRIGTASHSGGYTF. As DNA, the CDR3 is TGTGCCAGCAGCCGTATCGGGACAGCAAGCCATAGTGGAGGCTACACCTTC. The chain couples TRBV28 to TRBJ1-2; 7 nucleotides agree with TRBD1. Trimming took 6 bases from V and 8 from J; bases not matched to a gene: 21. Germline-derived CDR1 and CDR2 are MDHEN and SYDVKM. The length of the CDR3 is 17 residues.

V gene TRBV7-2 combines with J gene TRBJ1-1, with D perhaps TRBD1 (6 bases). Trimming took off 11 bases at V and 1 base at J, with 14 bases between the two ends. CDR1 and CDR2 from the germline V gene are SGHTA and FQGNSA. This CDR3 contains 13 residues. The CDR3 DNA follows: TGTGCCGCCCTCGGACAGCCGAACACTGAAGCTTTCTTT. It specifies CAALGQPNTEAFF.

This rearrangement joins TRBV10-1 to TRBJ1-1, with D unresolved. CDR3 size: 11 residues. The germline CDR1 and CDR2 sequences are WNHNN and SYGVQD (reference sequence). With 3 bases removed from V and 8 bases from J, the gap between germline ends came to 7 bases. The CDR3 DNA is TGCGCCAGCAGTGACGGGTCAGAAGCTTTCTTT. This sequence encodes CASSDGSEAFF.

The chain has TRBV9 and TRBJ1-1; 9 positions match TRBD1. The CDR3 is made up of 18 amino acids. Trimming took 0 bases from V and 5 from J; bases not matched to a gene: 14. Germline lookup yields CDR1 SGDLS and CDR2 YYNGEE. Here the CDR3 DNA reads TGTGCCAGCAGCGTAGATTCACAGGGGGCCCTAGGAAGGACTGAAGCTTTCTTT. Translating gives CASSVDSQGALGRTEAFF.

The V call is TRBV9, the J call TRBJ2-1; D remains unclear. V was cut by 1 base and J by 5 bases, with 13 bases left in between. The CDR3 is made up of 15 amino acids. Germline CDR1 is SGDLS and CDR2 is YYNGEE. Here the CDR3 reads CASSVSVIDDNEQFF. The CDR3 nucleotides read TGTGCCAGCAGCGTAAGCGTAATAGATGACAATGAGCAGTTCTTC.

The CDR3 nucleotides are TGTGCCAGCTTCTTCCAGGGGGACAGGGAGTACGGAATGAACACTGAAGCTTTCTTT. This codes for CASFFQGDREYGMNTEAFF. J is TRBJ1-1 and V is TRBV6-4; the match to TRBD1 covers 9 bases. The CDR3 consists of 19 residues. The germline V gene has CDR1 MRHNA and CDR2 SNTAGT. V trimming: 8 bases; J trimming: 0 bases; junction bases outside the gene matches: 19.

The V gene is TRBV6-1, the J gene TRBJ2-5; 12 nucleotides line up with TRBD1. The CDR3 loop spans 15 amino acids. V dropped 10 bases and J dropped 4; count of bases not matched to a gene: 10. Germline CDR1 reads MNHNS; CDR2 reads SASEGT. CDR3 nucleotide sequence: TGTGCCACCGCCTCCCGGGACAGGGGGCCAGAGACCCAGTACTTC. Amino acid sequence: CATASRDRGPETQYF.

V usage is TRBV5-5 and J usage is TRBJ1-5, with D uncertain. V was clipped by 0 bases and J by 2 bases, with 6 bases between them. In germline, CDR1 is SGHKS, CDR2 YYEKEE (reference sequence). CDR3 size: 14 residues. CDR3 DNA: TGTGCCAGCAGCTTGGACAGACGCAATCAGCCCCAGCATTTT. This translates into CASSLDRRNQPQHF.

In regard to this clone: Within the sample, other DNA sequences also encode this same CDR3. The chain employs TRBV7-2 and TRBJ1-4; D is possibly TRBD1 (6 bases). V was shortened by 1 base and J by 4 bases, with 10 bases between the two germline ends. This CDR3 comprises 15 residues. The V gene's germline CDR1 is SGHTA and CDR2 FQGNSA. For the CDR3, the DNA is TGTGCCAGCAGCTTAGTCGCAGGGGTTAATGAAAAACTGTTTTTT. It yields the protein CASSLVAGVNEKLFF.

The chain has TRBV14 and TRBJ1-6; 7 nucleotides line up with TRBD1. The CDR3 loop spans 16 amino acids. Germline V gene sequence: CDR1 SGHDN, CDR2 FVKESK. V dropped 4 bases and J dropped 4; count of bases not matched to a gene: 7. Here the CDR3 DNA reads TGTGCCAGCAGCCTAACGACAGGGTCTTATAATTCACCCCTCCACTTT. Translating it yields CASSLTTGSYNSPLHF.

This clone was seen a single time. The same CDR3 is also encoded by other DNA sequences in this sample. CDR3 sequence: CASSPPGEGNQPQHF. The CDR3 region has the DNA TGTGCCAGCTCACCCCCAGGGGAAGGCAATCAGCCCCAGCATTTT. The rearrangement joins TRBV18 to TRBJ1-5; maybe TRBD1 (6 bases). Germline V gene lookup returns CDR1 KGHSH and CDR2 LQKENI. Deletions cut 3 bases from V and 2 bases from J, with 11 bases between. The CDR3 is 15 residues long.

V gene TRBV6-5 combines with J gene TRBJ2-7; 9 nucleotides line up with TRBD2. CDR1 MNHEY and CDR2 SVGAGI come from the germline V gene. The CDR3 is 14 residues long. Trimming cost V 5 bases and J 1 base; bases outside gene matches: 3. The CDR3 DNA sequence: TGTGCCAGCAGTGCTAGCGGGAATTCCTACGAGCAGTACTTC. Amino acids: CASSASGNSYEQYF.

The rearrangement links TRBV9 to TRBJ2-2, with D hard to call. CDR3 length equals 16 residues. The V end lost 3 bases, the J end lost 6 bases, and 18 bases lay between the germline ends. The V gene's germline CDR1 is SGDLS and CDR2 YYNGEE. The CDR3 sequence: CASSARVTPSPGELFF. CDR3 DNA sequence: TGTGCCAGCAGCGCTCGGGTTACTCCCTCTCCCGGGGAGCTGTTTTTT. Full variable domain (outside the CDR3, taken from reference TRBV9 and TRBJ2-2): DSGVTQTPKHLITATGQRVTLRCSPRSGDLSVYWYQQSLDQGLQFLIQYYNGEERAKGNILERFSAQQFPDLHSELNLSSLELGDSALYFCASSARVTPSPGELFFGEGSRLTVL.

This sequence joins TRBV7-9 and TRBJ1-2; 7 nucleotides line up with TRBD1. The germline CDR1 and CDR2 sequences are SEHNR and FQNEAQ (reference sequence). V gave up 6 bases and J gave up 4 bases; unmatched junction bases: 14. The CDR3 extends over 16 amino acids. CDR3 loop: CASRLQGLNYSYGYTF. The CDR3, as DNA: TGTGCCAGCAGATTACAGGGGCTTAACTATAGCTATGGCTACACCTTC.

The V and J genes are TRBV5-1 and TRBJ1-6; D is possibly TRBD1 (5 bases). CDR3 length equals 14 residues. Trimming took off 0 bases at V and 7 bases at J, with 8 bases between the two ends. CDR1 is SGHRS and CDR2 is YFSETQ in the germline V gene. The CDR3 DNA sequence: TGCGCCAGCAGCTTGGACCGGACAAATTCACCCCTCCACTTT. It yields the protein CASSLDRTNSPLHF.

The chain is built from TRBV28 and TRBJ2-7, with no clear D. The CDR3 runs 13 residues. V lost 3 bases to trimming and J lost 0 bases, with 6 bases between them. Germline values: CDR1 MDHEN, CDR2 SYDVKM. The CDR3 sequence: CASSFWSSYEQYF. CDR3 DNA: TGTGCCAGCAGTTTCTGGAGCTCCTACGAGCAGTACTTC.